Listed below are T cell receptor beta chains from one sample, sequenced in a study of regulatory T cells in long-lasting Graves disease. TCRdb redid the calling of the multiplex PCR reads with MiXCR, one entry per CDR3 protein. The sample has 430,000 or so distinct CDR3 sequences; about 21% are singletons. Source: peripheral blood mononuclear cells (PBMCs), taken when the disease was refractory, from a patient treated with antithyroid drugs. Receptors originate from a female donor with Graves disease. Each CDR3 is given with its conserved first and last residue. Each record gives: CDR3 protein, clone size, V gene. Clone size appears in some rows only: once, few, many, or a class for an expanded clone.

CASSLNGLAKNIQYF,many,TRBV28
CASSVGGTRKAFF,few,TRBV9
CASSLKAGFTDTQYF,.,TRBV28
CASSYKGPEYQETQYF,many,TRBV6-5
CASSSPQAGNYEQYF,few,TRBV5-1
CASGLTGEGAYEQYF,many,TRBV2
CSANEPNRAYEQYF,.,TRBV20-1
CSVQTDSNQPQHF,.,TRBV20-1
CASSPTTTHGPTNEKLFF,many,TRBV28
CASGAGGSYEQYF,many,TRBV27
CSAMYPGQGGRAFF,few,TRBV20-1
CASSLFGTGVTDTQYF,few,TRBV28
CASSVASGVGAGGETQYF,.,TRBV9
CASSLGGLAGSTDTQYF,few,TRBV28
CSVRTTGSYEQYF,many,TRBV29-1
CASSPSRGGADTQYF,.,TRBV7-3
CASSLGGLGYGYTF,few,TRBV5-4
CSAGVDSYEQYF,.,TRBV20-1
CASSQGLFEQFF,few,TRBV3-1
CASSFQGQGRSIQYF,many,TRBV12-3/TRBV12-4
CASSRWDKLNTGELFF,.,TRBV11-2
CASSLEQGAFGYTF,.,TRBV5-4
CASSQDTGQRYGYTF,many,TRBV3-1
CASSDGTNEKLFF,.,TRBV18
CASRREGNTKAFF,.,TRBV2
CASSPPTSGYEQYF,few,TRBV5-1
CASRPGQGGTGELFF,many,TRBV12-3/TRBV12-4
CASSLGTELPQNTGELFF,.,TRBV5-8
CASSLAPWAEAFF,.,TRBV5-6
CASRDRQTNYGYTF,many,TRBV27
CASSSGTSGRQSPYEQYF,few,TRBV7-8
CASSLDRSTEAFF,many,TRBV12-3/TRBV12-4
CASSLRGVNTEAFF,many,TRBV11-2
CSAREGRTSGISNEQFF,.,TRBV20-1
CASSLSGQAGSPLHF,.,TRBV11-2
CASSLARRQAISTETQYF,many,TRBV12-3/TRBV12-4
CASSLTAVRPSDLGYTF,once,TRBV7-2
CASSHTRGLSYEQYF,.,TRBV4-2
CASSPYQTTGVNTEAFF,.,TRBV18
CASSVGPGQGHEQYF,many,TRBV9
CASSLSVAGTDTQYF,.,TRBV28
CASSPTGLAADTQYF,many,TRBV12-3/TRBV12-4
CASRVGDRETGANVLTF,few,TRBV2
CAARSALDNQPQHF,.,TRBV10-3
CASSPIQGTRTEAFF,.,TRBV18
CASGTGDRSNQPQHF,many,TRBV28
CASSSEGQQYF,few,TRBV7-9
CSARDLYPTNPASPTSNTGELFF,many,TRBV20-1
CASSQEEQGAPSTGELFF,.,TRBV4-1
CSARAPQGGTEAFF,many,TRBV20-1